This TCR beta chain is drawn from a study of blood T cell repertoires in COVID-19. Study-wide context: Researchers got acute and convalescent COVID-19 samples from the United States, Italy and Spain. PBMCs, B-cell-depleted T cells, or T cells were the source of the cDNA or gDNA that made up the material.

In the authors' workflow: Estimation of nucleated cell counts relied on the amplification of reference gene primers. Clones were sequenced by immunoSEQ multiplex PCR, and TCRdb holds only the in-frame ones, with some missing. V, J and clone size derive from that table, while D and trimming were established from the DNA sequence. Of roughly 330,000 clones listed, around 90% were seen once; the top ten hold under 7.5%. This CDR3 is built from 12 residues. V shed 6 bases and J shed 7 bases, with 13 bases lying between them. Germline V gene lookup returns CDR1 SGHNT and CDR2 YYREEE (reference sequence). This sequence originates from a man between 18 and 35 years old who had recovered from COVID-19. Source material: peripheral blood. V and J are TRBV5-4 and TRBJ1-1; tentatively, D is TRBD1 (5 bases). The CDR3 nucleotides are TGTGCCAGCATCTCCCTCCAGGGTGAAGCTTTCTTT. As protein: CASISLQGEAFF. The full variable domain, its missing parts supplied by reference TRBV5-4 and TRBJ1-1, is ETGVTQSPTHLIKTRGQQVTLRCSSQSGHNTVSWYQQALGQGPQFIFQYYREEENGRGNFPPRFSGLQFPNYSSELNVNALELDDSALYLCASISLQGEAFFGQGTRLTVV.